This T cell receptor beta chain is drawn from a study of beta chain features in type 1 diabetes. V was clipped by 1 base and J by 4 bases; unmatched bases: 4. The CDR3 has 14 amino acids. The germline gives CDR1 SQVTM, CDR2 ANQGSEA. This clone occurred a few times. Expressed TCRB transcripts got sequenced, as all isolated RNA was reverse transcribed. Repertoires were generated with immunoSEQ multiplex PCR, while TCRdb's copy carries only in-frame clones and drops some. The sample has about 150,000 clones; over 7.5% are singletons. V is TRBV29-1 and J is TRBJ1-2; TRBD1 agrees at 9 bases. The sample taken for sequencing was central memory CD4+ T cells from blood. The clonotype comes from a woman aged 18-30 years in good health. The CDR3 spells CSVEAPGQGYGYTF. The CDR3 DNA reads TGCAGCGTTGAAGCCCCGGGACAGGGCTATGGCTACACCTTC.